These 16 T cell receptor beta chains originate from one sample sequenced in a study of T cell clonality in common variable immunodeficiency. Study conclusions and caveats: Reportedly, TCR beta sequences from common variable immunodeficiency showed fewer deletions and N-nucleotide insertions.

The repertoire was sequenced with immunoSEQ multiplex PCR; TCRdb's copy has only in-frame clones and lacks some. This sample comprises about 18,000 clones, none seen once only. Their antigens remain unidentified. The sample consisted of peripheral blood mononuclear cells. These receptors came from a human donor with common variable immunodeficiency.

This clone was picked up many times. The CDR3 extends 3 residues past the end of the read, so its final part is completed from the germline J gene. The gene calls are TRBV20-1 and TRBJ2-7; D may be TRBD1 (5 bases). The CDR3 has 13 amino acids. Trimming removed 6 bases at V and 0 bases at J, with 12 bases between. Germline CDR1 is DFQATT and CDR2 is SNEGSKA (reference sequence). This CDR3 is CSADSESSYEQYF. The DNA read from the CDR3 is TGCAGTGCCGACAGCGAAAGCTCCTACGAG.

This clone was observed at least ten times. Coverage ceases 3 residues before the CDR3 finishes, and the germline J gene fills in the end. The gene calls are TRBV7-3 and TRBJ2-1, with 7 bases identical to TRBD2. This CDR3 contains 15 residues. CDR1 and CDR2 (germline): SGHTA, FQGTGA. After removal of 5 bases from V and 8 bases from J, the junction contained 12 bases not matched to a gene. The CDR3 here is CASSPTGTNSDEQFF. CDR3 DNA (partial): TGTGCCAGCAGCCCTACCGGGACTAACTCAGATGAG.

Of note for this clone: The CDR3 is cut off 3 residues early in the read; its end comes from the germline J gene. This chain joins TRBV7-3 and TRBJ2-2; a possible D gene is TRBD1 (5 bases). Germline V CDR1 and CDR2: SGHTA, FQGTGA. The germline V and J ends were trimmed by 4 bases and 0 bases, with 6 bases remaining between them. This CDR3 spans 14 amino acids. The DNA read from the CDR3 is TGTGCCAGCAGCTGGGGCACGAACACCGGGGAG. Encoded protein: CASSWGTNTGE. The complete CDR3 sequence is CASSWGTNTGELFF.

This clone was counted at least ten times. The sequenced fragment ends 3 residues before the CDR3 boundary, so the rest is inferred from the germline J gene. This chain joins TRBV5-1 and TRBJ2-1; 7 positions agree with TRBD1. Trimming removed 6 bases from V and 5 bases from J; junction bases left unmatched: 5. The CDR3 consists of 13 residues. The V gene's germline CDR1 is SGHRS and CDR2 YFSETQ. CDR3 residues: CASKRTGHNEQFF. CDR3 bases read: TGCGCCAGCAAAAGGACAGGCCACAATGAG.

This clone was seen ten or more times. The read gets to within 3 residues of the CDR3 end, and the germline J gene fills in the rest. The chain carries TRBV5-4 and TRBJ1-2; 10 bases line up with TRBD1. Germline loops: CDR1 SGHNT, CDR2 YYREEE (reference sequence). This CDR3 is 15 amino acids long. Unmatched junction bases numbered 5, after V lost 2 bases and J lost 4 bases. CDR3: CASSLADRGAYGYTF. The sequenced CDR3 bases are TGTGCCAGCAGCTTAGCGGACAGGGGGGCCTATGGC.

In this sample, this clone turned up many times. The CDR3 loop reads CASSLGGADGNTIYF. The sequenced CDR3 bases are TGCGCCAGCAGCTTGGGAGGGGCTGACGGAAACACC. The chain is built from TRBV5-1 and TRBJ1-3; possibly TRBD1 for D (5 bases). The missing CDR3 end, 3 residues past where the read stops, is filled in from the germline J gene. The CDR3 has 15 residues. Per the germline V gene, CDR1 is SGHRS and CDR2 is YFSETQ. Trimming removed 0 bases at V and 4 bases at J, with 11 bases between. The variable domain in full, completed from reference TRBV5-1 and TRBJ1-3, reads KAGVTQTPRYLIKTRGQQVTLSCSPISGHRSVSWYQQTPGQGLQFLFEYFSETQRNKGNFPGRFSGRQFSNSRSEMNVSTLELGDSALYLCASSLGGADGNTIYFGEGSWLTVV.

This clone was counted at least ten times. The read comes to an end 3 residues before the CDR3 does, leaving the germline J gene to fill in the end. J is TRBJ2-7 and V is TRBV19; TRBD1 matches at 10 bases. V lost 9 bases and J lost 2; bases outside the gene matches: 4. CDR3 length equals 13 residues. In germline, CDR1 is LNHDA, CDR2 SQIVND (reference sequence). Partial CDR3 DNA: TGTGCCAGAAGGACAGGGGGTCCCTACGAG. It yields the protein CARRTGGPYE. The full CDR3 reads CARRTGGPYEQYF.

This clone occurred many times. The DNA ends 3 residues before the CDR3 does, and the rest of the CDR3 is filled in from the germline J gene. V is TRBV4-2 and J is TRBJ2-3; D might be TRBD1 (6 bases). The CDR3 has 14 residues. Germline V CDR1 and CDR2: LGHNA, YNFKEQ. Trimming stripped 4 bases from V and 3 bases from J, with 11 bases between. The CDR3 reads CASSPNQGTDTQYF. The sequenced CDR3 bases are TGTGCCAGCAGCCCAAACCAGGGGACAGATACG.

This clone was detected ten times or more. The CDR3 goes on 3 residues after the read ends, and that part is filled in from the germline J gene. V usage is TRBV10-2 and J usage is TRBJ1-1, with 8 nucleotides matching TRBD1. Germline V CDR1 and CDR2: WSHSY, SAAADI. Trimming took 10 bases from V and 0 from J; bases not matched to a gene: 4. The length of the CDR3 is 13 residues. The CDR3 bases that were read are TGCGCCACCAACAGGGGGGTGAACACTGAA. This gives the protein CATNRGVNTE. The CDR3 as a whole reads CATNRGVNTEAFF.

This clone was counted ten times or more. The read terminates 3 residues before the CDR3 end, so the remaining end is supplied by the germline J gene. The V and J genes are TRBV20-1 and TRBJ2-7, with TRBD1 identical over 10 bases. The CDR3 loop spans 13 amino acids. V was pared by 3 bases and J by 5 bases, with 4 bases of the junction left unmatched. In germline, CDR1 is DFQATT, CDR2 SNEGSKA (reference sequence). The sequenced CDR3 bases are TGCAGTGCTAGGGGACAGGGGAGGCACGAG. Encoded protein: CSARGQGRHE. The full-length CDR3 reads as CSARGQGRHEQYF.

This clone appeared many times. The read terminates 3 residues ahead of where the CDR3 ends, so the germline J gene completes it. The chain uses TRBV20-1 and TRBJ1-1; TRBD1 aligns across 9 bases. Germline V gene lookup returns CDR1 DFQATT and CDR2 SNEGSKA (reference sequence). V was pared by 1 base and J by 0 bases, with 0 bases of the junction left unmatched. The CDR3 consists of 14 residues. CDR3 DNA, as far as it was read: TGCAGTGCTAGAGGGGACAGGGTGAACACTGAA. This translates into CSARGDRVNTE. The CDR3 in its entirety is CSARGDRVNTEAFF.

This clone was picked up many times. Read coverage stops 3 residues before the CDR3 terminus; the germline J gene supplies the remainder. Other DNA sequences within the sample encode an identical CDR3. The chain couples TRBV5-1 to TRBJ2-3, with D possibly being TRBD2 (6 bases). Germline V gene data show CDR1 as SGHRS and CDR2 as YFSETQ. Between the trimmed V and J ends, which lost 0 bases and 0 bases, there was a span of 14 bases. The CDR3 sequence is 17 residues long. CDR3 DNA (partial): TGCGCCAGCAGCTTGGAGGGTAGCGGAGGGAGCACAGATACG. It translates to CASSLEGSGGSTDT. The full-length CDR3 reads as CASSLEGSGGSTDTQYF. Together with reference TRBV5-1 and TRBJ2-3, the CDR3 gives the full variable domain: KAGVTQTPRYLIKTRGQQVTLSCSPISGHRSVSWYQQTPGQGLQFLFEYFSETQRNKGNFPGRFSGRQFSNSRSEMNVSTLELGDSALYLCASSLEGSGGSTDTQYFGPGTRLTVL.

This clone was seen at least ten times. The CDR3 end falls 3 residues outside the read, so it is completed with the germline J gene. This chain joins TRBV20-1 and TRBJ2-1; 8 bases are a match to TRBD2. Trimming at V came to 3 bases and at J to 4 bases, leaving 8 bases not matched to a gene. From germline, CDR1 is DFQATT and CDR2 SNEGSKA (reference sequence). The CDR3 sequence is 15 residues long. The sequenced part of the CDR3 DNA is TGCAGTGCTAGGGCACTAGCGGAGGGATACAATGAG. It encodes CSARALAEGYNE. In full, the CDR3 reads CSARALAEGYNEQFF.

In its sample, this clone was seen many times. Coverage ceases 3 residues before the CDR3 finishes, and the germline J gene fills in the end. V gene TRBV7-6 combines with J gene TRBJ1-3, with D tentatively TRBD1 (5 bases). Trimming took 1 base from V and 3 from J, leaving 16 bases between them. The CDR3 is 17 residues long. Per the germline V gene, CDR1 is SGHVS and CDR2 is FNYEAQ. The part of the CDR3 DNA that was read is TGTGCCAGCAGCTTAGAATCCCCCCGACAGTTTGGAAACACC. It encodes CASSLESPRQFGNT. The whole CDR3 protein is CASSLESPRQFGNTIYF.

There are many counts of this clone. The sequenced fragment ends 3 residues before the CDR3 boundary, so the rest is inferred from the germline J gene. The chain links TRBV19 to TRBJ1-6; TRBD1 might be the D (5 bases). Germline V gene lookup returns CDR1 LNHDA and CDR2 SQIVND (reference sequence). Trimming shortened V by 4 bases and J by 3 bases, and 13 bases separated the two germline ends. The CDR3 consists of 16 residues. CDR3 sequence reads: CASSTDSIDYNSPLHF. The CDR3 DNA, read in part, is TGTGCCAGTAGTACCGACAGTATCGACTATAATTCACCC. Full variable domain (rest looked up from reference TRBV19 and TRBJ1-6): DGGITQSPKYLFRKEGQNVTLSCEQNLNHDAMYWYRQDPGQGLRLIYYSQIVNDFQKGDIAEGYSVSREKKESFPLTVTSAQKNPTAFYLCASSTDSIDYNSPLHFGNGTRLTVT.

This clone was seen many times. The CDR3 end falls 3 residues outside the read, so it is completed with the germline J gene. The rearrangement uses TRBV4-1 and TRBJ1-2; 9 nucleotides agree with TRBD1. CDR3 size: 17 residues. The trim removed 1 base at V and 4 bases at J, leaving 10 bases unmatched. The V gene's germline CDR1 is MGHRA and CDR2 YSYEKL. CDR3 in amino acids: CASSQALGQGGTYGYTF. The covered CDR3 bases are TGCGCCAGCAGCCAAGCCCTGGGACAGGGAGGTACCTATGGC.